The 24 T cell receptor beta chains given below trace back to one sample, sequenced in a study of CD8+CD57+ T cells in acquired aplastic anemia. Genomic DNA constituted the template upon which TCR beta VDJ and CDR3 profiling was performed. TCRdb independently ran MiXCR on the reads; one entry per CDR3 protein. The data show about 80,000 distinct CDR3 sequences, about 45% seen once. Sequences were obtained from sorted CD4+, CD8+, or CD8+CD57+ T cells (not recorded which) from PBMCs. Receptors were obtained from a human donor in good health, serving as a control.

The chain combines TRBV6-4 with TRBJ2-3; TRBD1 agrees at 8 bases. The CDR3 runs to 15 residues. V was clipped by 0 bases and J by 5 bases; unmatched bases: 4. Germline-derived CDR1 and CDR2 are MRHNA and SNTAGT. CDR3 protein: CASSDSSGGVDTQYF. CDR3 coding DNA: TGTGCCAGCAGTGACTCGTCAGGGGGCGTAGATACGCAGTATTTT.

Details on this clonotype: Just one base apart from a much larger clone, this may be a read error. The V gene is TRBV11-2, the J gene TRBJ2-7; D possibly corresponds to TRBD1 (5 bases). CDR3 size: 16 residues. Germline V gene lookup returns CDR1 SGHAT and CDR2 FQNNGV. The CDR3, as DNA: TGTGCCAGCAACTTAGTCTCGTCAGGGTTTTTCTACGAGCAGTACTTC. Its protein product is CASNLVSSGFFYEQYF.

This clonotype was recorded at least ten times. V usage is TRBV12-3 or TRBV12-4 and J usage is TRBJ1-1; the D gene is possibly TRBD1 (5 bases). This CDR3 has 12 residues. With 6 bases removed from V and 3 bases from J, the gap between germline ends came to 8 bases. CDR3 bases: TGTGCCAGCAGCCCAGGGTACACTGAAGCTTTCTTT. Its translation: CASSPGYTEAFF.

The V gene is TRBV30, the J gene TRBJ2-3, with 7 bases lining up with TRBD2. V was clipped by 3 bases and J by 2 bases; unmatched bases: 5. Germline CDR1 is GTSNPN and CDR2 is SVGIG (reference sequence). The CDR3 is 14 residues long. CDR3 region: CAWSRAGSTDTQYF. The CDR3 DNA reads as TGTGCCTGGAGCAGAGCGGGGTCCACAGATACGCAGTATTTT.

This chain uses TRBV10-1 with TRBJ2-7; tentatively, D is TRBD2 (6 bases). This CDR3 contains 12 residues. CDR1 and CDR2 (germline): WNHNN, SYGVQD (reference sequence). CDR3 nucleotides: TGCCAGTGGAGCGGGTTCTCCTACGAGCAGTACTTC. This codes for CQWSGFSYEQYF.

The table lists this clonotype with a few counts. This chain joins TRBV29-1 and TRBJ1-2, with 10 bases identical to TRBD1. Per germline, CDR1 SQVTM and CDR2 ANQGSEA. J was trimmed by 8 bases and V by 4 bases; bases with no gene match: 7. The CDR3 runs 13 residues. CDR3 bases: TGCAGCGTTGTGGGACAGGGGTCGAAGGGCTACACCTTC. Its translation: CSVVGQGSKGYTF.

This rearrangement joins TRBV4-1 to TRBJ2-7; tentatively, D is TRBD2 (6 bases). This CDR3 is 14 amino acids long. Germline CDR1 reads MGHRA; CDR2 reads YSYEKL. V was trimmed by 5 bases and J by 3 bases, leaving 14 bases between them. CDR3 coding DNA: TGCGCCAGCAGCTCCCCGGGACTGAACTACGAGCAGTACTTC. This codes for CASSSPGLNYEQYF.

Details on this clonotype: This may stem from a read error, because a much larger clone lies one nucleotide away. CDR3 residues: CASSVGSKDPYEVFF. The CDR3 DNA is TGTGCCAGCAGCGTGGGCAGCAAGGACCCTTATGAAGTTTTCTTT. The chain links TRBV9 to TRBJ1-1; D not resolved. The CDR3 runs to 15 residues. The V gene's germline CDR1 is SGDLS and CDR2 YYNGEE.

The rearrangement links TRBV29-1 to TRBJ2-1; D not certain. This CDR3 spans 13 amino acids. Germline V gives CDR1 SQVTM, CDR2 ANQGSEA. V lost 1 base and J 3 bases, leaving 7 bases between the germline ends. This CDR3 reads CSVEAHLYNEQFF. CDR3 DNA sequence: TGCAGCGTTGAAGCTCACCTCTACAATGAGCAGTTCTTC.

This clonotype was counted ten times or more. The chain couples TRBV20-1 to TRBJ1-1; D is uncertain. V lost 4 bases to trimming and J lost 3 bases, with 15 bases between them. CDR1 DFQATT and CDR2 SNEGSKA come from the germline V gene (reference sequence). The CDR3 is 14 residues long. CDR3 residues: CSAIPRNWDTEAFF. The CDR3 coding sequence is TGCAGTGCTATCCCCCGGAATTGGGACACTGAAGCTTTCTTT.

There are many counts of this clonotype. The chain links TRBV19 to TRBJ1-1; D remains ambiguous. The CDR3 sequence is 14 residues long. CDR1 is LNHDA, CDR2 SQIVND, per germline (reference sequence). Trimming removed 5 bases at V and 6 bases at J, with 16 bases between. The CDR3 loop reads CASSASGSGSEAFF. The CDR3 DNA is TGTGCCAGTAGTGCATCCGGGTCGGGGTCTGAAGCTTTCTTT.

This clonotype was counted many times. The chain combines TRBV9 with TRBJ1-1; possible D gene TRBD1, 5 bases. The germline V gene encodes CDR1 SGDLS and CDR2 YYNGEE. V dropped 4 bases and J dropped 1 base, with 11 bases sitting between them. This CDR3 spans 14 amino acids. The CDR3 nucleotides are TGTGCCAGCAGCTCCTGGGGGGAGAACACTGAAGCTTTCTTT. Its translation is CASSSWGENTEAFF.

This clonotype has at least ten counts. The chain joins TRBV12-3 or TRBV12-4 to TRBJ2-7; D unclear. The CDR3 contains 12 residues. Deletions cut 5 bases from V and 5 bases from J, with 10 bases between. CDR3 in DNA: TGTGCCAGCAGTAGGACGGCTGACGAGCAGTACTTC. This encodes CASSRTADEQYF.

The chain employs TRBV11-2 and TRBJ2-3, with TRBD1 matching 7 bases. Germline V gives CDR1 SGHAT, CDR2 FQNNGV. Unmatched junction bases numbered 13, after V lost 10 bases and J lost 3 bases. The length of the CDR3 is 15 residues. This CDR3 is CATTWKGGLTDTQYF. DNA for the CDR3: TGTGCCACCACTTGGAAAGGGGGCCTAACAGATACGCAGTATTTT.

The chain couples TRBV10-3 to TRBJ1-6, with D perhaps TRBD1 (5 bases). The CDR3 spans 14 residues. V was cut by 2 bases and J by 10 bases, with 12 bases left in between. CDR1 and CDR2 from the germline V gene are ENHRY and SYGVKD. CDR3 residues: CAISELEGRSPLHF. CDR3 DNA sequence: TGTGCCATCAGTGAGCTGGAGGGACGCTCACCCCTCCACTTT.

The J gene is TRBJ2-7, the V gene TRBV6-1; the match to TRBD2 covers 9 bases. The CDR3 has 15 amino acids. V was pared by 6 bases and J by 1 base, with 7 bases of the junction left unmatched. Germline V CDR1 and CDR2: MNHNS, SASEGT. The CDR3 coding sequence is TGTGCCAGCAGCTTGGCGGGGGGGGGTTCCTACGAGCAGTACTTC. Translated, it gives CASSLAGGGSYEQYF.

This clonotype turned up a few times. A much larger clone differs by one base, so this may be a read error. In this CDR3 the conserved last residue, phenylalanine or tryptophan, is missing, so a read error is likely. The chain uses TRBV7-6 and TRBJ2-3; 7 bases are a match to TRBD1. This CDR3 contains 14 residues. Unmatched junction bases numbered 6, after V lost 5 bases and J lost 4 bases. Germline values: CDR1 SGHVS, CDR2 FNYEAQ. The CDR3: CASSAGGGPDTQYC. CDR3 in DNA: TGTGCCAGCAGCGCAGGGGGTGGTCCAGATACGCAGTATTGT.

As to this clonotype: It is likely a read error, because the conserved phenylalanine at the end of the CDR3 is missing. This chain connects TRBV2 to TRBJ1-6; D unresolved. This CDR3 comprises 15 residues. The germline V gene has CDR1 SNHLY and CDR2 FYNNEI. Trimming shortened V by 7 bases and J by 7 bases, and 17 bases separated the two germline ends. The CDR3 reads CASTFRTPSNSPLHL. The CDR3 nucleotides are TGTGCCAGCACCTTCAGGACCCCGTCGAATTCACCCCTCCACTTA.

The CDR3 spells CASSLFGVHTEAFF. As DNA, the CDR3 is TGTGCCAGCAGTTTATTCGGGGTTCACACTGAAGCTTTCTTT. The chain carries TRBV27 and TRBJ1-1, with no clear D. Trimming removed 1 base at V and 3 bases at J, with 9 bases between. The CDR3 has 14 amino acids. Germline-derived CDR1 and CDR2 are MNHEY and SMNVEV (reference sequence).

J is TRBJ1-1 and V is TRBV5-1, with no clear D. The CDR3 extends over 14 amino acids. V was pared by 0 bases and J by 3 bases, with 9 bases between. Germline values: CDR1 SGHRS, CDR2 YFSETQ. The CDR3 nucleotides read TGCGCCAGCAGCTTGGGCAGGACTGACACTGAAGCTTTCTTT. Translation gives CASSLGRTDTEAFF.

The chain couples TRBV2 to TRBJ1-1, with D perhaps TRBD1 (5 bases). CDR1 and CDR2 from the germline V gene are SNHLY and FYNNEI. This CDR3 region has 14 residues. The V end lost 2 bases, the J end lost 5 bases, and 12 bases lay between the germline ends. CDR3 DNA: TGTGCCAGCAGTGAACCCGTCGGGGCAACTGAAGCTTTCTTT. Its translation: CASSEPVGATEAFF.

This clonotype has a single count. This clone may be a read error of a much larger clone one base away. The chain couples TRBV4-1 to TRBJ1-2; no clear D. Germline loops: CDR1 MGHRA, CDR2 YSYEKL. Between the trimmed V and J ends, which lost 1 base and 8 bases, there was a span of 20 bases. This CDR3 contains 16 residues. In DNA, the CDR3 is TGCGCCAGCAGCCAAGTTGCGGGGTCGGAGGCGGACGGCTACACCTTC. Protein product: CASSQVAGSEADGYTF.

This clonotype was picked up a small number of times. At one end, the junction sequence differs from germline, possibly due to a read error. CDR3 bases: TGTGCCAGCAGTTTACGGACAGGTTATGGCCACACCTTC. It translates to CASSLRTGYGHTF. The V and J genes are TRBV6-5 and TRBJ1-2; 7 nucleotides line up with TRBD1. Germline V gene data show CDR1 as MNHEY and CDR2 as SVGAGI. The CDR3 runs 13 residues.

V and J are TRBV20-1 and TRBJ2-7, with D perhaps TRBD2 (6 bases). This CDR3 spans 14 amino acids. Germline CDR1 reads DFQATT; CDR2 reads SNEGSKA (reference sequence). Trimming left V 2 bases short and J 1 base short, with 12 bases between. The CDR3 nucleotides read TGCAGTGCTAGACGGGGAGGCCTTTCCTACGAGCAGTACTTC. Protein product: CSARRGGLSYEQYF.